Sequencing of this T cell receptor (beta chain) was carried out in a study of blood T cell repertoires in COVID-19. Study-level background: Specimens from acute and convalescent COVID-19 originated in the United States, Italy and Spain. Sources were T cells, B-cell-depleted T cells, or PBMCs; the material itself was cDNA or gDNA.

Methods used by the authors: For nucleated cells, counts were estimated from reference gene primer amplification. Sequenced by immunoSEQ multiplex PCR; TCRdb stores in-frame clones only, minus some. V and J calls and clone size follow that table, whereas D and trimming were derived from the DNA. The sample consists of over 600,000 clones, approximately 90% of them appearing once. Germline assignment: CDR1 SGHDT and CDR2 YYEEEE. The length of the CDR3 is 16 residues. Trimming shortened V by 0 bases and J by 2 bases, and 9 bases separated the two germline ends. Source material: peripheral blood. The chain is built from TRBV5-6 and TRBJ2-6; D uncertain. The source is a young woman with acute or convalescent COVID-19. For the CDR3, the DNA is TGTGCCAGCAGCTTGGACTCGCCCGCTGGGGCCAACGTCCTGACTTTC. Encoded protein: CASSLDSPAGANVLTF.